What follows are 6 T cell receptor beta chains derived from one specimen sequenced in a study of blood T cell repertoires in COVID-19. Profiled with immunoSEQ multiplex PCR; TCRdb holds only in-frame clones, not every one. The sample contains approximately 99,000 clones, more than 75% of which appear only once. The specimen sequenced was peripheral blood. The receptor source for this set is a human donor in a cohort sampled during active COVID-19.

The chain is built from TRBV11-2 and TRBJ2-7, with 13 bases lining up with TRBD2. The CDR3 has 14 amino acids. CDR1 is SGHAT, CDR2 FQNNGV, per germline. V gave up 4 bases and J gave up 4 bases; unmatched junction bases: 1. The CDR3 bases are TGTGCCAGCAGCTCGGGACTAGCGGGATACGAGCAGTACTTC. Encoded protein: CASSSGLAGYEQYF.

The chain has TRBV5-1 and TRBJ1-5; unclear D gene. Trimming stripped 1 base from V and 7 bases from J, with 12 bases between. The CDR3 consists of 14 residues. Germline loops: CDR1 SGHRS, CDR2 YFSETQ. This CDR3 reads CASSLTEGGQPQHF. The CDR3 bases are TGCGCCAGCAGCTTGACAGAGGGTGGACAGCCCCAGCATTTT.

The chain couples TRBV9 to TRBJ2-1; 9 bases match TRBD2. The V gene's germline CDR1 is SGDLS and CDR2 YYNGEE. This CDR3 is built from 18 residues. J gave up 0 bases and V 2 bases, and 9 bases lay outside the gene matches. In nucleotides, the CDR3 is TGTGCCAGCAGCGTCTCTATCGGACTAGCGATCTCCTACAATGAGCAGTTCTTC. Translated: CASSVSIGLAISYNEQFF. Full variable domain (missing parts from reference TRBV9 and TRBJ2-1): DSGVTQTPKHLITATGQRVTLRCSPRSGDLSVYWYQQSLDQGLQFLIQYYNGEERAKGNILERFSAQQFPDLHSELNLSSLELGDSALYFCASSVSIGLAISYNEQFFGPGTRLTVL.

About this clone: Distinct nucleotide sequences in the sample also encode this CDR3. CDR3 DNA sequence: TGTGCCAGCAGCTTAGGGGCTAGCGGGAGTTACGAGCAGTACTTC. Amino acids: CASSLGASGSYEQYF. This chain joins TRBV11-2 and TRBJ2-7, with 10 bases that match TRBD2. The V gene's germline CDR1 is SGHAT and CDR2 FQNNGV. This CDR3 is 15 amino acids long. Germline trimming cut 1 base from V and 4 bases from J; bases unmatched to any gene: 4.

V usage is TRBV7-3 and J usage is TRBJ2-1; 10 positions match TRBD2. This CDR3 is 15 amino acids long. Germline V gene data show CDR1 as SGHTA and CDR2 as FQGTGA. Trimming at V came to 4 bases and at J to 9 bases, leaving 9 bases not matched to a gene. The CDR3 DNA reads TGTGCCAGCAGCTCCTTAGCGGGAGGCCCAAGTGAGCAGTTCTTC. This gives the protein CASSSLAGGPSEQFF. Combining the CDR3 with reference TRBV7-3 and TRBJ2-1 gives the whole variable domain GAGVSQTPSNKVTEKGKYVELRCDPISGHTALYWYRQSLGQGPEFLIYFQGTGAADDSGLPNDRFFAVRPEGSVSTLKIQRTERGDSAVYLCASSSLAGGPSEQFFGPGTRLTVL.

V and J are TRBV7-9 and TRBJ1-1; 9 nucleotides agree with TRBD1. This CDR3 spans 13 amino acids. With V trimmed by 4 bases and J by 11 bases, 8 bases remained unmatched. CDR1 and CDR2 (germline): SEHNR, FQNEAQ (reference sequence). CDR3 loop: CASSSTGGPRAFF. DNA of the CDR3: TGTGCCAGCAGCTCAACAGGGGGCCCACGTGCTTTCTTT.